This T cell receptor beta chain originates from a study of blood T cell repertoires in COVID-19. CDR1 and CDR2 from the germline V gene are KGHSH and LQKENI. V shed 7 bases and J shed 3 bases, with 13 bases lying between them. The CDR3 spans 13 residues. Only in-frame clones appear in the TCRdb table, and some are missing; sequencing was by immunoSEQ multiplex PCR. The sample yields some 390,000 clones, 80% to 90% seen once. This clonotype was sampled from a man aged 30-40 years who had recovered from COVID-19. The sample was PBMCs or T cells enriched from blood (not recorded which). V usage is TRBV18 and J usage is TRBJ2-7, with D perhaps matching TRBD2 (6 bases). CDR3 DNA sequence: TGTGCCAGCTGCAAGGGACTGAACTACGAGCAGTACTTC. Translated: CASCKGLNYEQYF.